A single sample is the source of the 8 T cell receptor beta chains below, sequenced in a study of T cell responses to AZD1222 COVID-19 vaccine. Libraries were prepared by immunoSEQ multiplex PCR; TCRdb keeps only in-frame clonotypes and omits some of them. The data hold some 150,000 clones, with roughly 90% observed a single time. The input for sequencing was peripheral blood, taken 28 days after the second AZD1222 dose. The receptors were sampled from an adult who received the AZD1222 COVID-19 vaccine.

Details on this clone: An end of the junction does not agree with germline; a read error may underlie this. The rearrangement joins TRBV28 to TRBJ2-4, with D perhaps matching TRBD1 or TRBD2 (6 bases each). CDR3 length equals 16 residues. Germline V gene sequence: CDR1 MDHEN, CDR2 SYDVKM. This CDR3 is CASSLSPGAGKNIQYF. The CDR3, as DNA: TGTGCCAGTAGTTTATCCCCGGGGGCAGGCAAAAACATTCAGTACTTC.

The V and J genes are TRBV19 and TRBJ2-7, with TRBD2 identical over 8 bases. The CDR3 is made up of 15 amino acids. J gave up 3 bases and V 3 bases, and 7 bases lay outside the gene matches. Germline assignment: CDR1 LNHDA and CDR2 SQIVND (reference sequence). The CDR3 loop reads CASSIGAGGSYEQYF. In DNA form, the CDR3 reads TGTGCCAGTAGTATCGGGGCGGGAGGAAGCTACGAGCAGTACTTC.

V and J are TRBV19 and TRBJ1-1, with no clear D. The V end was cut by 1 base, the J end by 10 bases, with 19 bases between. CDR3 size: 15 residues. The germline CDR1 and CDR2 sequences are LNHDA and SQIVND (reference sequence). CDR3 DNA: TGTGCCAGTAGTATAGGAAGAGGGCGGTGGAAAAGAGCTTTCTTT. Translated: CASSIGRGRWKRAFF. Full variable domain (missing parts from reference TRBV19 and TRBJ1-1): DGGITQSPKYLFRKEGQNVTLSCEQNLNHDAMYWYRQDPGQGLRLIYYSQIVNDFQKGDIAEGYSVSREKKESFPLTVTSAQKNPTAFYLCASSIGRGRWKRAFFGQGTRLTVV.

V gene TRBV19 combines with J gene TRBJ1-4; D might be TRBD1 (6 bases). The CDR3 has 17 amino acids. Germline V gives CDR1 LNHDA, CDR2 SQIVND (reference sequence). V lost 11 bases and J 6 bases, leaving 28 bases between the germline ends. The CDR3 loop is CAVKGRRGSGGDEKLFF. CDR3 nucleotide sequence: TGTGCCGTCAAGGGCAGAAGGGGGTCCGGGGGTGATGAAAAACTGTTTTTT.

The rearrangement links TRBV5-6 to TRBJ1-5; D unresolved. Germline assignment: CDR1 SGHDT and CDR2 YYEEEE. Trimming shortened V by 3 bases and J by 0 bases, and 7 bases separated the two germline ends. The CDR3 extends over 14 amino acids. CDR3: CASSSAGSNQPQHF. CDR3 nucleotide sequence: TGTGCCAGCAGCTCTGCGGGTAGCAATCAGCCCCAGCATTTT.

The chain is built from TRBV30 and TRBJ1-4, with 7 bases lining up with TRBD1. The J segment lost 3 bases and the V segment lost 7 bases, leaving 5 bases of the junction unmatched. The CDR3 runs 13 residues. Looked up from germline, CDR1 is GTSNPN and CDR2 is SVGIG (reference sequence). The CDR3 loop is CAYVDRPNEKLFF. The CDR3 region has the DNA TGTGCCTATGTGGACAGGCCTAATGAAAAACTGTTTTTT.

This chain connects TRBV18 to TRBJ2-5; maybe TRBD2 (6 bases). Trimming removed 2 bases at V and 4 bases at J, with 8 bases between. Germline CDR1 KGHSH, CDR2 LQKENI. This CDR3 is built from 13 residues. The CDR3 nucleotides are TGTGCCAGCTCACCATCGGGGGTAGAGACCCAGTACTTC. This gives the protein CASSPSGVETQYF.

Only one count was recorded for this clone. The CDR3 DNA reads as TGTGCCAGCAGTTACCGGGACAGGGGCGGATATGGCTACACCTTC. Its protein product is CASSYRDRGGYGYTF. This chain joins TRBV6-5 and TRBJ1-2; TRBD1 aligns across 10 bases. CDR1 is MNHEY and CDR2 is SVGAGI in the germline V gene. With 2 bases clipped from V and 5 bases from J, the junction kept 5 bases outside the gene matches. The CDR3 has 15 residues.